This T cell receptor beta chain was recovered during a study of blood T cell repertoires in COVID-19. Across the whole study: Sample material is recorded as cDNA or gDNA derived from T cells, B-cell-depleted T cells, or PBMCs.

In the original workflow: The authors estimated nucleated cell counts from reference gene primer amplification. The table came from immunoSEQ multiplex PCR; TCRdb's copy has only in-frame clones and leaves some out. Clone size and V and J calls were adopted from that table, with D and trimming inferred from the DNA. The sample shows around 40,000 clones, 79% of them seen only once. Germline-derived CDR1 and CDR2 are SEHNR and FQNEAQ (reference sequence). This CDR3 is 14 amino acids long. Trimming pared 3 bases from V and 0 bases from J, leaving 8 bases between. The chain joins TRBV7-9 to TRBJ1-1; weak D call: TRBD1 (5 bases). This TCR was recovered from a woman over 75 with acute or convalescent COVID-19. The material sequenced was peripheral blood. The CDR3 DNA is TGTGCCAGCAGCTTGCAGGGCTTGAACACTGAAGCTTTCTTT. Its translation is CASSLQGLNTEAFF.